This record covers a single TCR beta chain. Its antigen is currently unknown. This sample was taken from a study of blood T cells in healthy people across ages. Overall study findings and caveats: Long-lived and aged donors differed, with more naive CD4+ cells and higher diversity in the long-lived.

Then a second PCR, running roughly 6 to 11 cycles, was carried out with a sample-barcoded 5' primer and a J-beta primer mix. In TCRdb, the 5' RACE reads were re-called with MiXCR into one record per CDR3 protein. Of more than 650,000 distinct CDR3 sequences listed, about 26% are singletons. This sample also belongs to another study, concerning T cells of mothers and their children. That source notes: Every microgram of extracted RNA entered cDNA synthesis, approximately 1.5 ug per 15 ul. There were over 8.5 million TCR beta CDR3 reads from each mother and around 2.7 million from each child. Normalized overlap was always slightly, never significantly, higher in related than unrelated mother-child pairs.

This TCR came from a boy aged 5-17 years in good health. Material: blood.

The CDR3, as DNA: TGTGCCAGCAGCTTAGAGGCAGGTGGGCAGTACTTC. Its protein is CASSLEAGGQYF. This rearrangement joins TRBV7-9 to TRBJ2-7; D remains ambiguous. The germline gives CDR1 SEHNR, CDR2 FQNEAQ (reference sequence). The CDR3 has 12 amino acids. The germline V and J ends were trimmed by 1 base and 9 bases, with 10 bases remaining between them.